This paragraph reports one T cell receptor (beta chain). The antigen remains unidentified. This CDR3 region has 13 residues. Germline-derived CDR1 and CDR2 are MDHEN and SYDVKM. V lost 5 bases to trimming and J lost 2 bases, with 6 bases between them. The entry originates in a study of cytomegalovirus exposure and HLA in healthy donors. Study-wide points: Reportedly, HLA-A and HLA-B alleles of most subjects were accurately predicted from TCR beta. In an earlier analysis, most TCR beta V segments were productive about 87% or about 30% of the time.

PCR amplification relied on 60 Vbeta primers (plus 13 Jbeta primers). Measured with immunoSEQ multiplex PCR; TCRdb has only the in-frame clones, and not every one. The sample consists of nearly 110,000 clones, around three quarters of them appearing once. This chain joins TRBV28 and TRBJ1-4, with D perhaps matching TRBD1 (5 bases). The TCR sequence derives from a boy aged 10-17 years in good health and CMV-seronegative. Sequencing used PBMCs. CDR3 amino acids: CASSRGTNEKLFF. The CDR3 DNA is TGTGCCAGCAGTCGGGGGACTAATGAAAAACTGTTTTTT.